The 16 T cell receptor beta chains listed next were all sequenced from one sample in a study of blood T cells in healthy people across ages (dated by TCRdb to about 2015). The protocol used for the library was 5' RACE. Sequenced using an Illumina HiSeq 2500. The second PCR ran for about 7 to 11 cycles and used a J-beta primer mix along with a sample-barcoded 5' primer. TCRdb reworked the public reads: Q25 trimming with fastp, MiXCR clone assembly, productive beta chains retained. Every CDR3 protein is listed once, alongside the most common genes and DNA of its rows. The sample profile shows hundreds of thousands of distinct CDR3 sequences; approximately 26% of them were found once. The ten largest clonotypes hold roughly 3.5% of the sample. These data were also filed under a second study, of T cells of mothers and their children.

Sequenced material: blood. The receptors derive from a boy between 2 and 10 years old in good health.

This clonotype has more than one count but fewer than ten. The chain combines TRBV10-3 with TRBJ2-7; D gene unclear. The DNA end is more similar to TRBJ2-1, so the J call may be wrong. The CDR3 consists of 15 residues. Germline loops: CDR1 ENHRY, CDR2 SYGVKD. Here the CDR3 reads CAILAEERGHNEQFF. The CDR3 region has the DNA TGTGCCATCCTCGCAGAGGAGCGCGGACACAATGAGCAGTTCTTC.

This clonotype was seen a handful of times. In DNA, the CDR3 is TGTGCCAGCAGTTTGGTGGGCCCAATTTCCAGCTCCTACAATGAGCAGTTCTTC. The encoded protein is CASSLVGPISSSYNEQFF. The chain is built from TRBV27 and TRBJ2-1; unclear D gene. The V and J ends lost 3 bases and 0 bases respectively, with 18 bases between them. The CDR3 spans 18 residues. In germline, CDR1 is MNHEY, CDR2 SMNVEV (reference sequence).

The rearrangement links TRBV7-2 to TRBJ2-1; TRBD2 matches at 12 bases. The CDR3 length is 15 residues. Germline CDR1 reads SGHTA; CDR2 reads FQGNSA. V gave up 4 bases and J gave up 8 bases; unmatched junction bases: 6. CDR3 in amino acids: CASSSTSGSSYEQFF. The CDR3 DNA follows: TGTGCCAGCAGCTCGACTAGCGGGAGTTCTTATGAGCAGTTCTTC.

This clonotype appeared a few times. The chain has TRBV20-1 and TRBJ2-4; D uncertain. The length of the CDR3 is 13 residues. The V gene's germline CDR1 is DFQATT and CDR2 SNEGSKA (reference sequence). V was clipped by 5 bases and J by 10 bases, with 18 bases between them. In nucleotides, the CDR3 is TGCAGTGCTCGACACGGGCCCCAGCTGATTCAGTACTTC. It yields the protein CSARHGPQLIQYF.

This clonotype appeared a few times. CDR3 in DNA: TGTGCCAGCAGTCGTCGGGACTTAAACTATGGCTACACCTTC. Protein sequence: CASSRRDLNYGYTF. This rearrangement joins TRBV6-6 to TRBJ1-2; a weak D match, TRBD1 (5 bases). V was shortened by 5 bases and J by 2 bases, with 12 bases between the two germline ends. Germline V gene sequence: CDR1 MNHNY, CDR2 SVGAGI (reference sequence). CDR3 size: 14 residues.

CDR3 in amino acids: CASSVGAGRQETQYF. The CDR3 region has the DNA TGTGCCAGCAGCGTTGGGGCGGGGCGGCAAGAGACCCAGTACTTC. This sequence joins TRBV9 and TRBJ2-5, with a weak D call TRBD2 (6 bases). CDR1 and CDR2 (germline): SGDLS, YYNGEE. Trimming pared 2 bases from V and 2 bases from J, leaving 13 bases between. This CDR3 contains 15 residues. The full variable domain, completed using reference TRBV9 and TRBJ2-5, is DSGVTQTPKHLITATGQRVTLRCSPRSGDLSVYWYQQSLDQGLQFLIQYYNGEERAKGNILERFSAQQFPDLHSELNLSSLELGDSALYFCASSVGAGRQETQYFGPGTRLLVL.

The genes are TRBV6-2 or TRBV6-3 and TRBJ2-5, with a possible D match to TRBD2 (5 bases). V lost 6 bases and J 0 bases, leaving 17 bases between the germline ends. Germline CDR1 MNHEY, CDR2 SVGEGT. This CDR3 is built from 16 residues. Written as DNA, the CDR3 is TGTGCCAGCAGACCGGTGGGAGAACCGTACCAAGAGACCCAGTACTTC. Amino acids: CASRPVGEPYQETQYF.

The rearrangement uses TRBV6-2 or TRBV6-3 and TRBJ2-3; 8 bases are a match to TRBD2. The CDR3 loop spans 17 amino acids. Germline assignment: CDR1 MNHEY and CDR2 SVGEGT. Trimming cost V 0 bases and J 4 bases; bases outside gene matches: 9. The CDR3 coding sequence is TGTGCCAGCAGTTACTCGAAGATGAGCGGGAGTCCAGATACGCAGTATTTT. Its protein product is CASSYSKMSGSPDTQYF.

V and J are TRBV19 and TRBJ2-5, with 11 bases that match TRBD2. The J call may be mistaken, given a closer DNA end match to TRBJ2-1. Germline V gives CDR1 LNHDA, CDR2 SQIVND (reference sequence). The CDR3 has 14 residues. The CDR3 spells CASSMTSGMREQFF. The CDR3 DNA sequence: TGTGCCAGTAGTATGACTAGCGGGATGCGTGAGCAGTTCTTC.

The V and J genes are TRBV15 and TRBJ2-4; perhaps TRBD2 as D (5 bases). Germline V CDR1 and CDR2: LNHNV, YYDKDF (reference sequence). This CDR3 region has 14 residues. V lost 0 bases to trimming and J lost 6 bases, with 9 bases between them. CDR3: CATSRDRSGNIQYF. The DNA for the CDR3 is TGTGCCACCAGCAGAGATCGAAGCGGAAACATTCAGTACTTC.

In this sample, this clonotype turned up a few times. The genes are TRBV24-1 and TRBJ1-4; D is undetermined. The ends were cut back, 8 bases at V and 0 bases at J, with 12 bases in the middle. CDR1 and CDR2 from the germline V gene are KGHDR and SFDVKD. The CDR3 covers 15 residues. CDR3 DNA sequence: TGTGCCACCAACCGGGGAGTTGCAACTAATGAAAAACTGTTTTTT. Translated: CATNRGVATNEKLFF.

The chain joins TRBV20-1 to TRBJ1-2; no clear D gene. The CDR3 has 13 residues. Trimming removed 2 bases from V and 4 bases from J, with 11 bases in between. CDR1 and CDR2 from the germline V gene are DFQATT and SNEGSKA (reference sequence). CDR3 region: CSARSGEGYGYTF. CDR3 sequence (DNA): TGCAGTGCTAGATCCGGAGAAGGCTATGGCTACACCTTC.

The rearrangement joins TRBV11-2 to TRBJ2-1, with 8 positions matching TRBD1. This CDR3 has 14 amino acids. Germline CDR1 SGHAT, CDR2 FQNNGV. J gave up 4 bases and V 4 bases, and 3 bases lay outside the gene matches. In nucleotides, the CDR3 is TGTGCCAGCAGCTCCCGGACAGGGTACAATGAGCAGTTCTTC. Protein product: CASSSRTGYNEQFF.

The chain links TRBV12-3 or TRBV12-4 to TRBJ2-5; the D gene is possibly TRBD2 (5 bases). The J call is doubtful: the DNA matches TRBJ2-7 better. The CDR3 runs to 13 residues. CDR3 DNA sequence: TGTGCCAGCAGTTACGTTAGCGTCTACGAGCAGTACTTC. Residues: CASSYVSVYEQYF.

The CDR3 is CASSLDGDYNEQFF. DNA of the CDR3: TGTGCCAGCAGTTTAGATGGGGACTACAATGAGCAGTTCTTC. The rearrangement uses TRBV12-3 or TRBV12-4 and TRBJ2-5; no clear D. The tail of the sequence fits TRBJ2-1 better, so the J call may be wrong. There are 14 residues in the CDR3.

CDR3 in DNA: TGCGCCAGCAGCTTAAACAGCGGGGTGATCGGGGCCAACGTCCTGACTTTC. Translating it yields CASSLNSGVIGANVLTF. The chain is built from TRBV5-1 and TRBJ2-6; 7 bases line up with TRBD2. CDR3 length: 17 residues. CDR1 SGHRS and CDR2 YFSETQ come from the germline V gene. With V trimmed by 2 bases and J by 4 bases, 9 bases remained unmatched.